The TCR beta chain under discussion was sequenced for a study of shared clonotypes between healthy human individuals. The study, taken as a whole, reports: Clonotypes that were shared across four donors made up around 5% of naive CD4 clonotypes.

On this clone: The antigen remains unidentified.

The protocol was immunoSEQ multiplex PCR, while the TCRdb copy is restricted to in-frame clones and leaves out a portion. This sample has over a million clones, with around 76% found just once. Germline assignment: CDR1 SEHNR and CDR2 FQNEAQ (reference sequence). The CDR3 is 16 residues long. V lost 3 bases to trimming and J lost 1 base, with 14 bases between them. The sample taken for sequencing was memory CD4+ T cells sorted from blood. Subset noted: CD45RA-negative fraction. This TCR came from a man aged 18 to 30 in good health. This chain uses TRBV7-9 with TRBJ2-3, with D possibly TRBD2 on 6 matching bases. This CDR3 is CASSFGRRDGTDTQYF. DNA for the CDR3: TGTGCCAGCAGCTTCGGTCGGCGGGATGGCACAGATACGCAGTATTTT.